The clone carrying this TCR beta chain was seen only once. Its specificity is not known. The source of the sample is a study of T cell responses to AZD1222 COVID-19 vaccine. TCRdb's copy holds only in-frame clones and misses some; the assay was immunoSEQ multiplex PCR. The data contain 130,000 to 150,000 clones, 85% to 90% of them singletons. The CDR3 length is 14 residues. Trimming removed 6 bases from V and 9 bases from J, with 15 bases in between. Germline lookup yields CDR1 MNHEY and CDR2 SVGAGI. Study results and limitations: Reportedly, nearly half the spike-specific TCRs target unmutated variant regions.

The input for sequencing was peripheral blood, taken on day 0 of AZD1222 vaccination. The TCR originated in an adult in good health. The chain recombines TRBV6-5 with TRBJ1-6, with D unclear. The CDR3 protein is CASRGLGSTSPLHF. For the CDR3, the DNA is TGTGCCAGCAGAGGACTAGGGAGCACTTCACCCCTCCACTTT.